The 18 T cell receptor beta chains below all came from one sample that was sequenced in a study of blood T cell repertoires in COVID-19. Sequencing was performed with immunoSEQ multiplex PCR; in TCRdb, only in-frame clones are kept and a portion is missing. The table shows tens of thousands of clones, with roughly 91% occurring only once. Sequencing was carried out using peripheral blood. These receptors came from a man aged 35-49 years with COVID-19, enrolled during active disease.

The CDR3 DNA reads as TGTGCCAGCAGCCTGGACAGGGGGGACACTGAAGCTTTCTTT. Protein sequence: CASSLDRGDTEAFF. The V and J genes are TRBV4-2 and TRBJ1-1; 10 bases agree with TRBD1. The V segment lost 4 bases and the J segment 3 bases; nucleotides outside the gene matches: 2. Per germline, CDR1 LGHNA and CDR2 YNFKEQ. This CDR3 contains 14 residues.

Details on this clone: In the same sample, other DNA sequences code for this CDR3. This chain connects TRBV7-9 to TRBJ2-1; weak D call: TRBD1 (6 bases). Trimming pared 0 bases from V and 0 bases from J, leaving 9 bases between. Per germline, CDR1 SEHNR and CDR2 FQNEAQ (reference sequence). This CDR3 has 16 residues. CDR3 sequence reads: CASSLARGSSYNEQFF. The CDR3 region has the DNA TGTGCCAGCAGCTTAGCGAGGGGGAGCTCCTACAATGAGCAGTTCTTC.

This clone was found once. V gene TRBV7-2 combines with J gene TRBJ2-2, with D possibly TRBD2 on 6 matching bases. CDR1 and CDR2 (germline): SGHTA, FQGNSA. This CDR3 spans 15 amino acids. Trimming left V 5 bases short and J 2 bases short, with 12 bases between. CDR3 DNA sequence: TGTGCCAGCAGCCCGCGGGGAGCCAACACCGGGGAGCTGTTTTTT. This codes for CASSPRGANTGELFF.

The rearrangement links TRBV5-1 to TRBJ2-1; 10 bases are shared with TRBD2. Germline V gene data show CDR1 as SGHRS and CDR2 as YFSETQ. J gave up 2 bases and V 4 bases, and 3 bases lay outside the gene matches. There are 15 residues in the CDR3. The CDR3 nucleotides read TGCGCCAGCAGCGGGACTAGCGACACCTACAATGAGCAGTTCTTC. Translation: CASSGTSDTYNEQFF.

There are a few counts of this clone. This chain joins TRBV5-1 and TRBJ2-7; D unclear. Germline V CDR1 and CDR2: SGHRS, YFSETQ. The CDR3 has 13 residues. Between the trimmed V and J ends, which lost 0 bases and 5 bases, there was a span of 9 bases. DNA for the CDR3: TGCGCCAGCAGCTTGGTGCCGTCGGACGAGCAGTACTTC. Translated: CASSLVPSDEQYF.

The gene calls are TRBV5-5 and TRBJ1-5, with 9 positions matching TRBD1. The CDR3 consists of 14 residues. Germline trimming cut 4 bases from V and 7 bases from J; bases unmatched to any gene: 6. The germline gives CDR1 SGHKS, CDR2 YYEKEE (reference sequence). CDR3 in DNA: TGTGCCAGCAGCCTTACAGGGGGCCAACAGCCCCAGCATTTT. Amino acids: CASSLTGGQQPQHF.

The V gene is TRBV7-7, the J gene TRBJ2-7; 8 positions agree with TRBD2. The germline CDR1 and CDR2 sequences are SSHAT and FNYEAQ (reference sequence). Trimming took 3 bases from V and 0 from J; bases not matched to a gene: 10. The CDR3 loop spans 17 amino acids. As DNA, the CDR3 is TGTGCCAGCAGCTTTCTTCCGGGACTAGGAAGCTCCTACGAGCAGTACTTC. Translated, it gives CASSFLPGLGSSYEQYF.

The CDR3 loop is CASSKALGLAGGRDQETQYF. The CDR3 DNA reads TGTGCCAGCAGCAAAGCCTTAGGACTAGCGGGGGGCCGGGACCAAGAGACCCAGTACTTC. V and J are TRBV21-1 and TRBJ2-5; TRBD2, the table's D call, was not compared with the DNA. TRBV21-1 is a listed pseudogene. There are 20 residues in the CDR3.

This CDR3 is CASSNNGQFNEKLFF. The CDR3 DNA reads TGTGCCAGCAGTAATAACGGACAGTTCAATGAAAAACTGTTTTTT. This chain links TRBV6-5 with TRBJ1-4; D possibly corresponds to TRBD1 (6 bases). Trimming removed 5 bases at V and 5 bases at J, with 15 bases between. CDR3 length: 15 amino acids. Per the germline V gene, CDR1 is MNHEY and CDR2 is SVGAGI.

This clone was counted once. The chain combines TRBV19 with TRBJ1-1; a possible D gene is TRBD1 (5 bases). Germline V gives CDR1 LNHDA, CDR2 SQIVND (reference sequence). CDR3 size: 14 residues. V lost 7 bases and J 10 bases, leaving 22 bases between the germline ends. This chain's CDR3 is CASTPAFLGQGAFF. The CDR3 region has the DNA TGTGCCAGTACCCCGGCGTTTTTAGGGCAGGGAGCTTTCTTT.

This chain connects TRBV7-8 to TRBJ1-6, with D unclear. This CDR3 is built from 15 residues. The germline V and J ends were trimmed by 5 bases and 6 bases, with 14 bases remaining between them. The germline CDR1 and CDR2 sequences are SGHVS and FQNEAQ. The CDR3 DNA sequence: TGTGCCAGCAGCGCCGACATAGACCTTAATTCACCCCTCCACTTT. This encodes CASSADIDLNSPLHF.

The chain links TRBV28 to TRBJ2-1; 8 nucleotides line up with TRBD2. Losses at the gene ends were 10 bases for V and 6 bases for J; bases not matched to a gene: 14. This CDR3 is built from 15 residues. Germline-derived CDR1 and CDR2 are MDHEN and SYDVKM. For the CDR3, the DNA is TGTGCCAATTCCCGGGGGGGCCAACACAGCAATGAGCAGTTCTTC. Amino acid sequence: CANSRGGQHSNEQFF.

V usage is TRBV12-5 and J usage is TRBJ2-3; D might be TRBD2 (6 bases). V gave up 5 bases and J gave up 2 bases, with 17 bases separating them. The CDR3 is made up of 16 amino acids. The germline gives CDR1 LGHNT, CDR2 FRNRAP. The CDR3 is CASGPRTGTATDTQYF. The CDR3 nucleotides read TGTGCTAGTGGTCCCAGAACCGGGACTGCCACAGATACGCAGTATTTT.

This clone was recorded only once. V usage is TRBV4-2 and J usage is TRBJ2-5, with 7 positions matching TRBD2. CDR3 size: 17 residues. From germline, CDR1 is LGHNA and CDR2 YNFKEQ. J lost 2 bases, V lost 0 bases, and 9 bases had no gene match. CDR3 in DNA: TGTGCCAGCAGCCAAGAACTTGAAAGCGGGGCACAAGAGACCCAGTACTTC. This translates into CASSQELESGAQETQYF.

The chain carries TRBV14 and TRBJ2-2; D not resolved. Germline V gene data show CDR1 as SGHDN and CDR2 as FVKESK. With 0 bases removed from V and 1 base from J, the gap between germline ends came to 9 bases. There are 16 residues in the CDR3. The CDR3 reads CASSQDGPMNTGELFF. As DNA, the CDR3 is TGTGCCAGCAGCCAAGATGGGCCGATGAACACCGGGGAGCTGTTTTTT. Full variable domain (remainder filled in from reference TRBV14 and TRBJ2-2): EAGVTQFPSHSVIEKGQTVTLRCDPISGHDNLYWYRRVMGKEIKFLLHFVKESKQDESGMPNNRFLAERTGGTYSTLKVQPAELEDSGVYFCASSQDGPMNTGELFFGEGSRLTVL.

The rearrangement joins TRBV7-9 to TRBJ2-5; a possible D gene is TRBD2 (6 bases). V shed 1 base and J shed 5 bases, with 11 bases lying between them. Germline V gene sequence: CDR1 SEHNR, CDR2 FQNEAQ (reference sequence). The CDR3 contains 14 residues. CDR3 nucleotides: TGTGCCAGCAGCTTAGTGGGAGGATCGGAGACCCAGTACTTC. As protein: CASSLVGGSETQYF.

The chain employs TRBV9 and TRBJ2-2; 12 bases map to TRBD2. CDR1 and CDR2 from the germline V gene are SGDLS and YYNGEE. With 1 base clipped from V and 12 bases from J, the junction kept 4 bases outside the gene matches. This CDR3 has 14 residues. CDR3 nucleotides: TGTGCCAGCAGCGTATCACTAGCGGGGGGTCAGCTGTTTTTT. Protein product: CASSVSLAGGQLFF.

The CDR3 protein is CAWSVQGNQPQHF. CDR3 nucleotide sequence: TGTGCCTGGAGTGTACAGGGGAATCAGCCCCAGCATTTT. J is TRBJ1-5 and V is TRBV30, with 7 nucleotides matching TRBD1. V lost 0 bases, J lost 4 bases, and 0 bases stayed unmatched. The CDR3 is 13 amino acids. CDR1 GTSNPN and CDR2 SVGIG come from the germline V gene (reference sequence).